The next 18 T cell receptor beta chains were all read from a single sample in a study of long-term antiretroviral therapy in people with HIV. Samples were assayed with immunoSEQ v3.0 at survey level. The repertoire was sequenced with immunoSEQ multiplex PCR; TCRdb's copy has only in-frame clones and lacks some. The table shows 30,000 to 40,000 clones, with 90% to 95% occurring only once. The sample in question was unsorted PBMCs, obtained 4.1 years after starting antiretroviral therapy. These receptors came from a woman in her 50s with HIV.

V is TRBV30 and J is TRBJ1-5, with D perhaps matching TRBD1 (6 bases). The CDR3 loop spans 17 amino acids. Germline lookup yields CDR1 GTSNPN and CDR2 SVGIG (reference sequence). The V and J ends lost 3 bases and 4 bases respectively, with 22 bases between them. CDR3 sequence: CAWSVPTGRAGNQPQHF. The DNA for the CDR3 is TGTGCCTGGAGCGTACCCACAGGGCGAGCGGGGAATCAGCCCCAGCATTTT. Based on the CDR3 plus reference TRBV30 and TRBJ1-5, the full variable domain is SQTIHQWPATLVQPVGSPLSLECTVEGTSNPNLYWYRQAAGRGLQLLFYSVGIGQISSEVPQNLSASRPQDRQFILSSKKLLLSDSGFYLCAWSVPTGRAGNQPQHFGDGTRLSIL.

The chain carries TRBV19 and TRBJ1-1, with 8 bases lining up with TRBD1. Trimming removed 9 bases from V and 0 bases from J; junction bases left unmatched: 3. Per germline, CDR1 LNHDA and CDR2 SQIVND (reference sequence). CDR3 size: 13 residues. The CDR3 spells CASGQGMNTEAFF. The DNA for the CDR3 is TGTGCCAGCGGACAGGGAATGAACACTGAAGCTTTCTTT.

The V call is TRBV7-9, the J call TRBJ1-1; D gene ambiguous. There are 13 residues in the CDR3. V was trimmed by 5 bases and J by 2 bases, leaving 9 bases between them. The germline V gene has CDR1 SEHNR and CDR2 FQNEAQ (reference sequence). CDR3 sequence (DNA): TGTGCCAGCAGCGTTGACTTTAACACTGAAGCTTTCTTT. This encodes CASSVDFNTEAFF.

V is TRBV4-2 and J is TRBJ1-2, with a possible D match to TRBD1 (5 bases). Looked up from germline, CDR1 is LGHNA and CDR2 is YNFKEQ. The CDR3 runs 14 residues. The ends were cut back, 4 bases at V and 6 bases at J, with 15 bases in the middle. The CDR3 spells CASSLLDSGDGYTF. CDR3 coding DNA: TGTGCCAGCAGCCTACTCGACAGTGGAGATGGCTACACCTTC.

This chain uses TRBV11-2 with TRBJ2-7; 8 bases map to TRBD1. The CDR3 contains 14 residues. The junction had 7 bases not matched to a gene; V was cut back by 5 bases and J by 4 bases. Germline values: CDR1 SGHAT, CDR2 FQNNGV. The CDR3 loop is CASSPGGAPYEQYF. CDR3 DNA: TGTGCCAGCAGCCCAGGGGGCGCCCCTTACGAGCAGTACTTC.

The chain links TRBV7-2 to TRBJ1-2; 10 nucleotides match TRBD1. The V gene end was trimmed by 1 base and the J gene end by 1 base; junction bases not matched to a gene: 3. Germline lookup yields CDR1 SGHTA and CDR2 FQGNSA. There are 16 residues in the CDR3. CDR3 amino acids: CASSLVGTGDNYGYTF. CDR3 DNA: TGTGCCAGCAGCTTAGTGGGGACAGGGGATAACTATGGCTACACCTTC.

The chain carries TRBV19 and TRBJ2-1, with 9 bases matching TRBD2. The length of the CDR3 is 16 residues. V dropped 3 bases and J dropped 3; count of bases not matched to a gene: 6. CDR1 and CDR2 (germline): LNHDA, SQIVND (reference sequence). The DNA of the CDR3 is TGTGCCAGTAGTATCAGGCTAGCGGGGATCTACAATGAGCAGTTCTTC. It encodes CASSIRLAGIYNEQFF. Full variable domain (outside the CDR3, taken from reference TRBV19 and TRBJ2-1): DGGITQSPKYLFRKEGQNVTLSCEQNLNHDAMYWYRQDPGQGLRLIYYSQIVNDFQKGDIAEGYSVSREKKESFPLTVTSAQKNPTAFYLCASSIRLAGIYNEQFFGPGTRLTVL.

The rearrangement joins TRBV10-3 to TRBJ1-2, with 12 bases aligning to TRBD1. The V and J ends lost 7 bases and 4 bases, in that order; junction bases with no gene match: 4. Germline CDR1 is ENHRY and CDR2 is SYGVKD. The CDR3 sequence is 14 residues long. CDR3 sequence: CAIKGTGGSYGYTF. In DNA form, the CDR3 reads TGTGCCATCAAGGGGACAGGGGGCTCCTATGGCTACACCTTC.

The gene calls are TRBV29-1 and TRBJ1-2, with no clear D. The V end was cut by 1 base, the J end by 14 bases, with 5 bases between. Germline V gene lookup returns CDR1 SQVTM and CDR2 ANQGSEA. CDR3 length equals 8 residues. The CDR3 coding sequence is TGCAGCGTTGAAGGAGGAACCTTC. It yields the protein CSVEGGTF.

The chain carries TRBV29-1 and TRBJ1-2; D ambiguous. The CDR3 contains 11 residues. Trimming took off 1 base at V and 8 bases at J, with 8 bases between the two ends. The germline V gene encodes CDR1 SQVTM and CDR2 ANQGSEA. CDR3 in amino acids: CSVEVAAGYTF. DNA of the CDR3: TGCAGCGTTGAAGTGGCCGCGGGCTACACCTTC.

The genes are TRBV2 and TRBJ2-2, with 10 positions matching TRBD2. This CDR3 spans 16 amino acids. The germline V gene encodes CDR1 SNHLY and CDR2 FYNNEI. J gave up 5 bases and V 3 bases, and 6 bases lay outside the gene matches. The CDR3 region has the DNA TGTGCCAGCAGTGACGGAACTAGCGGGGTGACCGGGGAGCTGTTTTTT. Its translation: CASSDGTSGVTGELFF.

This chain joins TRBV7-6 and TRBJ2-6; tentatively, D is TRBD2 (5 bases). V was trimmed by 5 bases and J by 0 bases, leaving 5 bases between them. This CDR3 comprises 14 residues. CDR1 is SGHVS and CDR2 is FNYEAQ in the germline V gene. CDR3 loop: CASSEGSGANVLTF. In DNA form, the CDR3 reads TGTGCCAGCAGCGAGGGCTCTGGGGCCAACGTCCTGACTTTC.

The chain recombines TRBV2 with TRBJ2-2; D is undetermined. The CDR3 spans 14 residues. With 2 bases removed from V and 2 bases from J, the gap between germline ends came to 6 bases. Germline assignment: CDR1 SNHLY and CDR2 FYNNEI. Here the CDR3 DNA reads TGTGCCAGCAGTGAACCGTTTAACACCGGGGAGCTGTTTTTT. This translates into CASSEPFNTGELFF.

This chain links TRBV6-6 with TRBJ2-1, with 10 bases aligning to TRBD1. The CDR3 covers 15 residues. Germline V gene data show CDR1 as MNHNY and CDR2 as SVGAGI (reference sequence). Unmatched junction bases numbered 7, after V lost 6 bases and J lost 5 bases. This chain's CDR3 is CASSRGQGYDNEQFF. CDR3 nucleotides: TGTGCCAGCAGCCGGGGACAGGGGTACGACAATGAGCAGTTCTTC.

CDR3 bases: TGTGCCAGCAGCCCAAGACAGGGTAACTCCTACGAGCAGTACTTC. Amino acid sequence: CASSPRQGNSYEQYF. This rearrangement joins TRBV5-4 to TRBJ2-7, with 7 bases matching TRBD1. V was pared by 4 bases and J by 0 bases, with 7 bases of the junction left unmatched. CDR1 and CDR2 (germline): SGHNT, YYREEE (reference sequence). The CDR3 totals 15 residues.

The chain recombines TRBV5-5 with TRBJ1-6; 7 nucleotides align to TRBD1. Germline lookup yields CDR1 SGHKS and CDR2 YYEKEE (reference sequence). The CDR3 has 17 amino acids. With 4 bases clipped from V and 0 bases from J, the junction kept 7 bases outside the gene matches. This CDR3 is CASSRTGPSSYNSPLHF. The CDR3 nucleotides are TGTGCCAGCAGCAGGACAGGTCCGAGCTCCTATAATTCACCCCTCCACTTT.

This chain joins TRBV2 and TRBJ1-5; 8 nucleotides match TRBD1. Germline V gives CDR1 SNHLY, CDR2 FYNNEI. The CDR3 consists of 15 residues. Trimming cost V 5 bases and J 0 bases; bases outside gene matches: 3. The CDR3 protein is CASSPQGASNQPQHF. CDR3 coding DNA: TGTGCCAGCAGTCCGCAGGGGGCTAGCAATCAGCCCCAGCATTTT.

The chain has TRBV19 and TRBJ1-1; D is unclear. The CDR3 runs 15 residues. Germline V gene data show CDR1 as LNHDA and CDR2 as SQIVND (reference sequence). V lost 4 bases to trimming and J lost 5 bases, with 17 bases between them. The CDR3 sequence: CASSTPGRRWTEAFF. The DNA of the CDR3 is TGTGCCAGTAGTACCCCGGGCCGACGATGGACTGAAGCTTTCTTT. Full variable domain (remainder filled in from reference TRBV19 and TRBJ1-1): DGGITQSPKYLFRKEGQNVTLSCEQNLNHDAMYWYRQDPGQGLRLIYYSQIVNDFQKGDIAEGYSVSREKKESFPLTVTSAQKNPTAFYLCASSTPGRRWTEAFFGQGTRLTVV.